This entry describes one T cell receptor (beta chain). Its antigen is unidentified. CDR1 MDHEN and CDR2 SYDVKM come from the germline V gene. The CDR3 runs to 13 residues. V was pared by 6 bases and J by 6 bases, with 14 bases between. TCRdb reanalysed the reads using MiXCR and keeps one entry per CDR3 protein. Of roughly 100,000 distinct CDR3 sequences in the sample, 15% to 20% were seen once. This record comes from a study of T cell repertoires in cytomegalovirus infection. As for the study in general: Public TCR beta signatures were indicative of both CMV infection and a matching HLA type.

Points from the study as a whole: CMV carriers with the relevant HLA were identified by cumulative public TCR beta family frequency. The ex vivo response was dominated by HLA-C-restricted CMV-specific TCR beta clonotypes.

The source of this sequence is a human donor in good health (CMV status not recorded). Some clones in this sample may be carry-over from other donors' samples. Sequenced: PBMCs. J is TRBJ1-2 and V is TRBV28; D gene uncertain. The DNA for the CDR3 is TGTGCCAGCAGCCCAGAGGGTCCGGATGGCTACACCTTC. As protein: CASSPEGPDGYTF.